A selection of T cell receptor beta chains follows, all from one sample in a study of cytomegalovirus exposure and HLA in healthy donors. The protocol was immunoSEQ multiplex PCR, while the TCRdb copy is restricted to in-frame clones and leaves out a portion. Among some 170,000 clones, about 69% were seen once, and the ten largest hold roughly 2.5%. The sample consisted of PBMCs. The origin of the receptors is a human donor in good health. Both conserved end residues are part of each CDR3. D genes are given only for firm matches. Size is stated for part of the rows, as once, few or many counts, or as a class when the clone is expanded.

d_call j_call clone_size v_call cdr3_nt cdr3_aa
TRBD2 TRBJ2-7 - TRBV7-9 TGTGCCAGCAGCTTCTTAGCGGGGCCCTACGAGCAGTACTTC CASSFLAGPYEQYF
TRBD1 TRBJ2-2 - TRBV11-2 TGTGCCAGCAGCTTAAATCCCCAGGGGGCCGTCGCCGGGGAGCTGTTTTTT CASSLNPQGAVAGELFF
TRBD1 TRBJ1-3 few TRBV28 TGTGCCAGCAGCACGGACAGGGCTGGAAACACCATATATTTT CASSTDRAGNTIYF
TRBD2 TRBJ2-5 - TRBV5-1 TGCGCCAGCAGCTTGGTCCTAGCGGGCCACCAAGAGACCCAGTACTTC CASSLVLAGHQETQYF
TRBD2 TRBJ2-5 - TRBV28 TGTGCCAGCAGTCTATCTTTAGCGGGGTCGCGGTCCCAGTACTTC CASSLSLAGSRSQYF
TRBD1 TRBJ1-5 - TRBV4-1 TGCGCCAGCAGCCAAGAACGGGACAGGGGATATCAGCCCCAGCATTTT CASSQERDRGYQPQHF
- TRBJ1-1 - TRBV14 TGTGCCAGCAGCCCGCTCGGGGGAGTGACTGAAGCTTTCTTT CASSPLGGVTEAFF
- TRBJ2-3 - TRBV9 TGTGCCAGCAGCCCGATAGGCGGGGTCACAGATACGCAGTATTTT CASSPIGGVTDTQYF
- TRBJ2-3 - TRBV7-3 TGTGCCAGCAGCTCGGAGACTAGGAGGGATACGCAGTATTTT CASSSETRRDTQYF
TRBD2 TRBJ2-5 - TRBV5-1 TGCGCCAGCAGCTTGACTAGCGGGGAACAAGAGACCCAGTACTTC CASSLTSGEQETQYF
- TRBJ2-5 once TRBV5-1 TGCGCCAGCAGCTTGAGGGGGGGCGATCAAGAGACCCAGTACTTC CASSLRGGDQETQYF
TRBD2 TRBJ2-2 - TRBV9 TGTGCCAGCAGCGTAGTGTCTAGCGGGGCCCACGGGGAGCTGTTTTTT CASSVVSSGAHGELFF
TRBD1 TRBJ2-3 - TRBV5-1 TGCGCCAGCAGCACCGGACAGGGGGCAGATACGCAGTATTTT CASSTGQGADTQYF
- TRBJ1-1 - TRBV7-9 TGTGCCAGCAGCTTAGTACAGAACACTGAAGCTTTCTTT CASSLVQNTEAFF
- TRBJ1-3 - TRBV30 TGTGCCTGGGAGGCCGCTGGAAACACCATATATTTT CAWEAAGNTIYF
- TRBJ2-1 - TRBV25-1 TGTGCCAGCAGTGAATACGGGTTGGTGACGGGTGAGCAGTTCTTC CASSEYGLVTGEQFF
- TRBJ2-1 few TRBV4-3 TGCGCCAGCAGCCTCGGGTTTCCCAATGAGCAGTTCTTC CASSLGFPNEQFF
- TRBJ2-2 few TRBV2 TGTGCCAGCAGTCGCCCCAGGGGATCCACCGGGGAGCTGTTTTTT CASSRPRGSTGELFF
- TRBJ1-2 - TRBV5-1 TGCGCCAGCAGCGCAACAACAGCTAACTATGGCTACACCTTC CASSATTANYGYTF
- TRBJ1-5 - TRBV5-1 TGCGCCAGCAGCTTTGGGGGCGCGGATCAGCCCCAGCATTTT CASSFGGADQPQHF
TRBD1 TRBJ1-4 - TRBV7-9 TGTGCCAGCAGCTTATTTTTAGGGGGCAGTGAAAAACTGTTTTTT CASSLFLGGSEKLFF
TRBD1 TRBJ1-6 - TRBV7-8 TGTGCCAGCAGCCACGACAGGGACTTCGGTTCACCCCTCCACTTT CASSHDRDFGSPLHF
- TRBJ1-5 - TRBV23-1 TGCGCCAGCAGTCCTTACTTATTGTTTCGGTCTATGTTCTGCCAGCCCCAGCATTTT CASSPYLLFRSMFCQPQHF
TRBD1 TRBJ1-6 - TRBV7-3 TGTGCCAGCAGCTTAGGGGCGACAGGGAATTCACCCCTCCACTTT CASSLGATGNSPLHF
- TRBJ2-5 - TRBV5-4 TGTGCCAGCAGCTCCCCCCCCCAAGAGGGCCAGTACTTC CASSSPPQEGQYF
- TRBJ1-3 few TRBV30 TGTGCCTGGAGATTTGGGCAGACCTCTGGAAACACCATATATTTT CAWRFGQTSGNTIYF
- TRBJ1-2 - TRBV5-1 TGCGCCAGCAGCTTGTCAGGAGCAGGGGATTCCTATGGCTACACCTTC CASSLSGAGDSYGYTF
TRBD1 TRBJ2-6 - TRBV5-1 TGCGCCAGCAGCCCCCGGACAGGGGTGGTGTCTGGGGCCAACGTCCTGACTTTC CASSPRTGVVSGANVLTF
TRBD1 TRBJ1-6 few TRBV27 TGTGCCAGCATGACAGGGGACGGTTCACCCCTCCACTTT CASMTGDGSPLHF
TRBD2 TRBJ2-2 - TRBV7-3 TGTGCCAGCAGCTCAAACAGCGGGGGTACCGGGGAGCTGTTTTTT CASSSNSGGTGELFF
- TRBJ1-2 - TRBV7-2 TGTGCCAGCAGCCAACCCAGCGGGGTTTACTATGGCTACACCTTC CASSQPSGVYYGYTF
TRBD1 TRBJ2-3 few TRBV6-1 TGTGCCAGCAGTCTCCAGGGGGCCCTCACAGATACGCAGTATTTT CASSLQGALTDTQYF
TRBD2 TRBJ2-3 - TRBV27 TGTGCCAGCAGTGGGACTAGTTACGATACGCAGTATTTT CASSGTSYDTQYF
- TRBJ1-1 - TRBV6-1 TGTGCCAGCAGTCCGGGACATATGAACACTGAAGCTTTCTTT CASSPGHMNTEAFF
TRBD2 TRBJ2-1 - TRBV6-1 TGTGCCAGCAGTGTAGGTGGCGGGGGGGACAATGAGCAGTTCTTC CASSVGGGGDNEQFF
- TRBJ2-7 once TRBV5-4 TGTGCCAGCAGCCAGAACTACGAGCAGTACTTC CASSQNYEQYF
TRBD1 TRBJ1-1 - TRBV6-6 TGTGCCAGCACCAAGGGACAGACGAACACTGAAGCTTTCTTT CASTKGQTNTEAFF
TRBD2 TRBJ2-3 - TRBV2 TGTGCCAGCAGGAGGTTGAGCGGGGGGGCGACAGATACGCAGTATTTT CASRRLSGGATDTQYF
TRBD2 TRBJ2-7 once TRBV19 TGTGCCAGTAGCGAACTAGCGGGAGGGACCTACGAGCAGTACTTC CASSELAGGTYEQYF
TRBD2 TRBJ2-7 few TRBV9 TGTGCCAGCAGCGTAGACGCGGGGGGAAACTACGAGCAGTACTTC CASSVDAGGNYEQYF
TRBD1 TRBJ1-6 few TRBV7-2 TGTGCCAGCAGCCAGGGACAGGGAGATCGTTCACCCCTCCACTTT CASSQGQGDRSPLHF
TRBD1 TRBJ2-2 - TRBV4-1 TGCGCCAGCAGCAAGGACAGGGGGCTAAGCGGGGAGCTGTTTTTT CASSKDRGLSGELFF
- TRBJ1-6 - TRBV14 TGTGCCAGCAGCCAAACAGGGAGTTCACCCCTCCACTTT CASSQTGSSPLHF
- TRBJ1-2 - TRBV5-1 TGCGCCAGCAGCTTAGAACCAGCTAACTATGGCTACACCTTC CASSLEPANYGYTF
TRBD1 TRBJ1-1 - TRBV6-6 TGTGCCAGCACCTTGACAGGGTTTAACACTGAAGCTTTCTTT CASTLTGFNTEAFF
TRBD1 TRBJ1-2 - TRBV5-1 TGCGCCAGCAGCTTGGACAGGGGAGTTGGGGCCTATGGCTACACCTTC CASSLDRGVGAYGYTF
TRBD2 TRBJ2-1 - TRBV6-6 TGTGCCAGCAGATCTGCTAGCGGGGGGTATGAGCAGTTCTTC CASRSASGGYEQFF
TRBD2 TRBJ2-1 - TRBV2 TGTGCCAGCAGTGGGGCGGGGGACTACGGGCAGAATGAGCAGTTCTTC CASSGAGDYGQNEQFF
TRBD1 TRBJ2-1 - TRBV5-1 TGCGCCAGCAGCTTAGGGCCAGGGGGCGATGAGCAGTTCTTC CASSLGPGGDEQFF
- TRBJ1-5 - TRBV5-5 TGTGCCAGCAGCTCAGGGTGGAACAATCAGCCCCAGCATTTT CASSSGWNNQPQHF
- TRBJ1-1 - TRBV30 TGTGCCTGGAATTTAGGGGTTGAAGCTTTCTTT CAWNLGVEAFF
- TRBJ2-7 - TRBV29-1 TGCAGCTTCATGGGCGGAGGGGGCGACGAGCAGTACTTC CSFMGGGGDEQYF
- TRBJ1-3 - TRBV25-1 TGTGCCAGCAGTGATAATATAGGGACTTCTGGAAACACCATATATTTT CASSDNIGTSGNTIYF
- TRBJ2-5 - TRBV7-2 TGTGCCAGCAGCTCAATTGCCGACAATCAAGAGACCCAGTACTTC CASSSIADNQETQYF